These 30 T cell receptor beta chains were all obtained from the same sample, sequenced in a study of cytomegalovirus exposure and HLA in healthy donors. PCR primers comprised 60 Vbeta and 13 Jbeta primers. TCRdb's table, derived via immunoSEQ multiplex PCR, lists solely in-frame clones and lacks some. Of about 120,000 clones listed, around three quarters are singletons. The sample was PBMCs. The receptor set was obtained from a woman between 35 and 50 years old in good health and CMV-seropositive.

The chain links TRBV4-2 to TRBJ2-7; the D gene is possibly TRBD2 (5 bases). CDR3 length equals 16 residues. V lost 2 bases and J lost 3, with 17 bases in between. Germline loops: CDR1 LGHNA, CDR2 YNFKEQ. As DNA, the CDR3 is TGTGCCAGCAGCCAACGCTTCGCCCGGAGGAACTACGAGCAGTACTTC. Its translation is CASSQRFARRNYEQYF.

This rearrangement joins TRBV6-1 to TRBJ2-2, with TRBD2 matching 14 bases. The V gene's germline CDR1 is MNHNS and CDR2 SASEGT. This CDR3 contains 18 residues. After removal of 0 bases from V and 7 bases from J, the junction contained 7 bases not matched to a gene. The CDR3 is CASSEATSGGAMVGELFF. The CDR3 DNA reads TGTGCCAGCAGTGAAGCGACTAGCGGGGGGGCCATGGTCGGGGAGCTGTTTTTT.

J is TRBJ1-4 and V is TRBV19; TRBD1 matches 8 bases. This CDR3 is built from 13 residues. The germline CDR1 and CDR2 sequences are LNHDA and SQIVND (reference sequence). Germline trimming cut 7 bases from V and 8 bases from J; bases unmatched to any gene: 6. The CDR3 protein is CASTGTGGEKLFF. In nucleotides, the CDR3 is TGTGCCAGTACGGGAACAGGGGGAGAAAAACTGTTTTTT.

The chain uses TRBV5-1 and TRBJ2-5; no clear D gene. Trimming took off 4 bases at V and 5 bases at J, with 6 bases between the two ends. CDR3 length equals 11 residues. Germline V gene sequence: CDR1 SGHRS, CDR2 YFSETQ. The chain's CDR3 is CASSEKETQYF. Here the CDR3 DNA reads TGCGCCAGCAGCGAGAAGGAGACCCAGTACTTC.

J is TRBJ1-6 and V is TRBV30; TRBD1 is a possible D gene (6 bases). The CDR3 extends over 13 amino acids. Trimming left V 4 bases short and J 6 bases short, with 10 bases between. Per germline, CDR1 GTSNPN and CDR2 SVGIG (reference sequence). The CDR3 here is CAWTSRGNSPLHF. As DNA, the CDR3 is TGTGCCTGGACCAGCAGGGGTAATTCACCCCTCCACTTT. Drawing the rest from reference TRBV30 and TRBJ1-6, the complete variable domain is SQTIHQWPATLVQPVGSPLSLECTVEGTSNPNLYWYRQAAGRGLQLLFYSVGIGQISSEVPQNLSASRPQDRQFILSSKKLLLSDSGFYLCAWTSRGNSPLHFGNGTRLTVT.

This chain uses TRBV9 with TRBJ2-7, with 11 bases lining up with TRBD2. Germline-derived CDR1 and CDR2 are SGDLS and YYNGEE. V lost 3 bases, J lost 4 bases, and 9 bases stayed unmatched. This CDR3 region has 16 residues. For the CDR3, the DNA is TGTGCCAGCAGCGGCTCCCTAGCGGGGGGCCAGTACGAGCAGTACTTC. Residues: CASSGSLAGGQYEQYF.

The chain links TRBV5-6 to TRBJ1-5, with D possibly being TRBD1 (5 bases). From germline, CDR1 is SGHDT and CDR2 YYEEEE. Trimming cost V 4 bases and J 3 bases, with 14 bases left between them. This CDR3 contains 15 residues. CDR3 DNA: TGTGCCAGCAGCCCGGGGGGGAGCGTCAATCAGCCCCAGCATTTT. Protein product: CASSPGGSVNQPQHF.

The rearrangement uses TRBV9 and TRBJ2-3; D is perhaps TRBD2 (5 bases). Looked up from germline, CDR1 is SGDLS and CDR2 is YYNGEE. The V end was cut by 0 bases, the J end by 3 bases, with 11 bases between. The CDR3 has 15 residues. The CDR3 protein is CASSVGSLGTDTQYF. The CDR3 DNA sequence: TGTGCCAGCAGCGTAGGGTCACTAGGTACAGATACGCAGTATTTT. Combining the CDR3 with reference TRBV9 and TRBJ2-3 gives the whole variable domain DSGVTQTPKHLITATGQRVTLRCSPRSGDLSVYWYQQSLDQGLQFLIQYYNGEERAKGNILERFSAQQFPDLHSELNLSSLELGDSALYFCASSVGSLGTDTQYFGPGTRLTVL.

The genes are TRBV15 and TRBJ2-5, with 11 bases identical to TRBD2. In germline, CDR1 is LNHNV, CDR2 YYDKDF (reference sequence). J lost 5 bases, V lost 0 bases, and 5 bases had no gene match. The CDR3 loop spans 16 amino acids. The DNA for the CDR3 is TGTGCCACCAGCAGAGATGTTCCTAGCGGGGGGGAGACCCAGTACTTC. As protein: CATSRDVPSGGETQYF.

The chain is built from TRBV7-8 and TRBJ2-7; the match to TRBD1 covers 7 bases. The CDR3 is 15 amino acids. Germline loops: CDR1 SGHVS, CDR2 FQNEAQ. The V segment lost 2 bases and the J segment 0 bases; nucleotides outside the gene matches: 4. CDR3 bases: TGTGCCAGCAGCTTATCCCAGGGGGTCTCCTACGAGCAGTACTTC. Amino acid sequence: CASSLSQGVSYEQYF.

The chain links TRBV6-6 to TRBJ1-5, with a possible D match to TRBD1 (5 bases). The CDR3 loop spans 16 amino acids. The germline CDR1 and CDR2 sequences are MNHNY and SVGAGI (reference sequence). Trimming stripped 7 bases from V and 3 bases from J, with 19 bases between. CDR3 sequence reads: CASTRTFRQTNQPQHF. CDR3 DNA: TGTGCCAGCACCCGTACGTTTCGACAGACCAATCAGCCCCAGCATTTT.

This chain joins TRBV14 and TRBJ2-5; 7 bases are shared with TRBD1. Germline CDR1 reads SGHDN; CDR2 reads FVKESK. Trimming cost V 4 bases and J 5 bases; bases outside gene matches: 4. CDR3 size: 13 residues. CDR3: CASSLTGWETQYF. For the CDR3, the DNA is TGTGCCAGCAGCCTGACAGGGTGGGAGACCCAGTACTTC.

The V call is TRBV6-1, the J call TRBJ1-2; 7 bases match TRBD1. Germline-derived CDR1 and CDR2 are MNHNS and SASEGT. CDR3 size: 14 residues. V was pared by 1 base and J by 3 bases, with 2 bases of the junction left unmatched. The CDR3 protein is CASSEVQGDYGYTF. The CDR3 nucleotides read TGTGCCAGCAGTGAAGTTCAGGGGGACTATGGCTACACCTTC.

The V and J genes are TRBV15 and TRBJ2-1, with 8 positions matching TRBD2. The germline gives CDR1 LNHNV, CDR2 YYDKDF (reference sequence). This CDR3 is 15 amino acids long. V dropped 5 bases and J dropped 4; count of bases not matched to a gene: 7. The CDR3 sequence is CATSGAGAPYNEQFF. DNA for the CDR3: TGTGCCACCAGCGGAGCGGGAGCCCCTTACAATGAGCAGTTCTTC.

This sequence joins TRBV18 and TRBJ2-1; TRBD2 matches 12 bases. Per the germline V gene, CDR1 is KGHSH and CDR2 is LQKENI. The junction had 10 bases not matched to a gene; V was cut back by 6 bases and J by 10 bases. There are 15 residues in the CDR3. The CDR3 DNA is TGTGCCAGCTCCCTAGCGGGGGGGCTTAAGAGGGAGCAGTTCTTC. Protein: CASSLAGGLKREQFF. The full variable domain, with the rest looked up from reference TRBV18 and TRBJ2-1, is NAGVMQNPRHLVRRRGQEARLRCSPMKGHSHVYWYRQLPEEGLKFMVYLQKENIIDESGMPKERFSAEFPKEGPSILRIQQVVRGDSAAYFCASSLAGGLKREQFFGPGTRLTVL.

This chain links TRBV14 with TRBJ1-4; D is possibly TRBD1 (5 bases). Germline values: CDR1 SGHDN, CDR2 FVKESK. This CDR3 comprises 15 residues. V lost 4 bases and J 0 bases, leaving 9 bases between the germline ends. The CDR3: CASSLQVATNEKLFF. The DNA of the CDR3 is TGTGCCAGCAGCCTACAGGTTGCAACTAATGAAAAACTGTTTTTT.

This chain links TRBV11-2 with TRBJ1-1; the D gene is possibly TRBD1 (5 bases). V lost 5 bases and J 1 base, leaving 17 bases between the germline ends. This CDR3 is 16 amino acids long. From germline, CDR1 is SGHAT and CDR2 FQNNGV. This CDR3 is CASSQIRGVGNTEAFF. CDR3 in DNA: TGTGCCAGCAGCCAGATACGGGGGGTTGGGAACACTGAAGCTTTCTTT.

The chain employs TRBV4-3 and TRBJ1-2; D possibly corresponds to TRBD1 (5 bases). The CDR3 is 15 amino acids. Germline V gene lookup returns CDR1 LGHNA and CDR2 YSLEER. The V end lost 0 bases, the J end lost 1 base, and 9 bases lay between the germline ends. The CDR3 bases are TGCGCCAGCAGCCAAGATCTGACAGATAACTATGGCTACACCTTC. This translates into CASSQDLTDNYGYTF.

The chain carries TRBV18 and TRBJ2-7; 15 nucleotides match TRBD2. J lost 5 bases, V lost 3 bases, and 5 bases had no gene match. Germline-derived CDR1 and CDR2 are KGHSH and LQKENI. This CDR3 has 16 residues. The DNA for the CDR3 is TGTGCCAGCTCACCCCGGACTAGCGGGGGGGCCGACGAGCAGTACTTC. It codes for CASSPRTSGGADEQYF.

The chain joins TRBV5-6 to TRBJ2-5; D unclear. The DNA end favors TRBJ2-7, so the J call may be wrong. The CDR3 loop spans 11 amino acids. Germline lookup yields CDR1 SGHDT and CDR2 YYEEEE. DNA of the CDR3: TGTGCCAGCAGCGGCGGAAGCGAGCAGTACTTC. Its protein product is CASSGGSEQYF.

J is TRBJ2-2 and V is TRBV5-1, with 11 nucleotides matching TRBD1. Unmatched junction bases numbered 6, after V lost 1 base and J lost 7 bases. Germline V gene lookup returns CDR1 SGHRS and CDR2 YFSETQ. The CDR3 extends over 16 amino acids. The CDR3: CASSLRGQGAGGELFF. As DNA, the CDR3 is TGCGCCAGCAGCTTGAGAGGACAGGGGGCCGGCGGGGAGCTGTTTTTT.

The chain couples TRBV5-1 to TRBJ2-3, with 7 bases aligning to TRBD1. Germline assignment: CDR1 SGHRS and CDR2 YFSETQ. V gave up 4 bases and J gave up 2 bases; unmatched junction bases: 7. The CDR3 contains 15 residues. The CDR3: CASSPGQRDTDTQYF. CDR3 bases: TGCGCCAGCAGCCCGGGACAGCGAGACACAGATACGCAGTATTTT.

This chain joins TRBV5-1 and TRBJ1-1; TRBD1 is a possible D gene (5 bases). The CDR3 length is 13 residues. V was pared by 5 bases and J by 1 base, with 9 bases between. Germline V gene lookup returns CDR1 SGHRS and CDR2 YFSETQ. CDR3 DNA: TGCGCCAGCAGTCCCGGGGGGAACACTGAAGCTTTCTTT. Protein product: CASSPGGNTEAFF. Filled out from reference TRBV5-1 and TRBJ1-1, the complete variable domain reads KAGVTQTPRYLIKTRGQQVTLSCSPISGHRSVSWYQQTPGQGLQFLFEYFSETQRNKGNFPGRFSGRQFSNSRSEMNVSTLELGDSALYLCASSPGGNTEAFFGQGTRLTVV.

This clone has just a few counts. The rearrangement uses TRBV5-5 and TRBJ2-1; 12 nucleotides line up with TRBD1. V shed 4 bases and J 8 bases; nucleotides not matched to a gene: 10. Germline V gene sequence: CDR1 SGHKS, CDR2 YYEKEE (reference sequence). The CDR3 contains 16 residues. Here the CDR3 DNA reads TGTGCCAGCAGCCCCGGCCTGGGACAGGGGGCCTATGAGCAGTTCTTC. Translated: CASSPGLGQGAYEQFF.

The chain combines TRBV7-8 with TRBJ2-1; 7 bases match TRBD1. Trimming removed 6 bases from V and 4 bases from J; junction bases left unmatched: 3. Germline-derived CDR1 and CDR2 are SGHVS and FQNEAQ. This CDR3 contains 13 residues. DNA for the CDR3: TGTGCCAGCAGTCGGGGACAGTACAATGAGCAGTTCTTC. As protein: CASSRGQYNEQFF.

The rearrangement joins TRBV9 to TRBJ2-5; TRBD2 matches 8 bases. The CDR3 is 15 residues long. Germline V gene data show CDR1 as SGDLS and CDR2 as YYNGEE. With 0 bases clipped from V and 4 bases from J, the junction kept 5 bases outside the gene matches. CDR3 region: CASSVAPGLGETQYF. The CDR3 nucleotides read TGTGCCAGCAGCGTAGCGCCGGGACTAGGAGAGACCCAGTACTTC.

The chain combines TRBV30 with TRBJ1-2; 9 bases agree with TRBD1. CDR1 GTSNPN and CDR2 SVGIG come from the germline V gene (reference sequence). The CDR3 extends over 12 amino acids. V was clipped by 3 bases and J by 8 bases; unmatched bases: 4. CDR3 loop: CAWSATGGGYTF. The CDR3 DNA follows: TGTGCCTGGAGCGCGACAGGGGGAGGCTACACCTTC.

The rearrangement joins TRBV10-3 to TRBJ1-1; D gene uncertain. Trimming cost V 11 bases and J 5 bases, with 18 bases left between them. The germline V gene encodes CDR1 ENHRY and CDR2 SYGVKD. There are 13 residues in the CDR3. CDR3 nucleotides: TGTGCCGCTCATTTTTCCCAGGCAACTGAAGCTTTCTTT. This encodes CAAHFSQATEAFF.

The J gene is TRBJ1-1, the V gene TRBV4-3; D ambiguous. Deletions cut 8 bases from V and 6 bases from J, with 10 bases between. The CDR3 contains 11 residues. CDR1 is LGHNA and CDR2 is YSLEER in the germline V gene. CDR3 loop: CASGSGAEAFF. The CDR3 nucleotides are TGCGCCAGCGGGAGCGGGGCTGAAGCTTTCTTT.

Remarks on this clone: The junction and the germline gene differ at one end; a read error may be behind it. V gene TRBV7-8 combines with J gene TRBJ1-2, with a tentative D call TRBD1 (6 bases). This CDR3 comprises 12 residues. Germline V lookup: CDR1 SGHVS, CDR2 FQNEAQ. CDR3 sequence reads: CASSLERGGVAF. The CDR3 nucleotides are TGTGCCAGCAGCTTAGAGAGAGGGGGGGTGGCCTTC.